This T cell receptor beta chain was sequenced during a study of cytomegalovirus exposure and HLA in healthy donors. Study-wide background: Genotyping showed around 80% of roughly 400 donors falling in the Caucasian-associated ancestry cluster. Points from the study as a whole: A later analysis linked a missense variant in DCLRE1C to the trimming of TCR beta V and J genes. Among CMV-associated TCR beta chains, most appeared HLA-restricted in a later analysis. Earlier analysis found most TCR beta V segments productive about 90% or about 30% of the time.

For this clone: Its matching antigen is unknown.

V gave up 3 bases and J gave up 0 bases, with 12 bases separating them. The CDR3 runs 15 residues. Germline assignment: CDR1 SGHTA and CDR2 FQGNSA. The PCR used 60 Vbeta and 13 Jbeta primers. Using immunoSEQ multiplex PCR, the repertoire was profiled, and TCRdb retains in-frame clones only, with some absent. The sample has under 90,000 clones; 77% are singletons. The genes are TRBV7-2 and TRBJ2-7; TRBD2 is a possible D gene (5 bases). This sequence was found in a man in his forties or fifties in good health and CMV-seropositive. The specimen was PBMCs. The CDR3 loop reads CASSFGGLSSYEQYF. CDR3 coding DNA: TGTGCCAGCAGCTTCGGCGGGCTAAGCTCCTACGAGCAGTACTTC.